This paragraph reports one TCR beta chain. The antigen remains undetermined. Clones were sequenced by immunoSEQ multiplex PCR, and TCRdb holds only the in-frame ones, with some missing. There are 30,000 to 40,000 clones in the sample; roughly 95% occur only once, and around 0.17% lies in the top ten. The source of the sample is a study of circulating and synovial CD4+ cells in juvenile arthritis. The study's findings and limits: Compared with bulk blood, circulating pathogenic-like lymphocytes shared substantially more CDR3 sequences with synovial T cells. Diversity here was lower than in bulk blood CD4 cells. T cell genome counts differed by at least an order of magnitude between CPL and CD4 samples. The pathogenic-like versus bulk T cell difference escaped Vbeta family analysis.

The CDR3 contains 14 residues. Germline V gives CDR1 MNHEY, CDR2 SVGAGI. V shed 9 bases, J shed 2 bases, and the junction held 5 bases outside the gene matches. The chain links TRBV6-5 to TRBJ2-1; 9 bases fit TRBD2. This TCR came from a human donor with juvenile idiopathic arthritis. Sequenced material: CD4+ T cells from blood. CDR3 residues: CASQRGGAYNEQFF. Here the CDR3 DNA reads TGTGCCAGTCAACGCGGGGGGGCCTACAATGAGCAGTTCTTC.